Listed here are 5 T cell receptor beta chains from one sample, sequenced in a study of Graves' ophthalmopathy and Graves' hyperthyroidism. The study amplified TCR beta CDR3 regions using RNA transcripts. HTBI primers served in a first-round RT-PCR, which a second-round multiplex PCR followed. MiXCR, run by TCRdb on the multiplex PCR reads, gives a single entry per CDR3 protein. The data show approximately 460,000 distinct CDR3 sequences, about an eighth seen once. The sequenced sample was blood. These receptors all come from a woman aged 30 to 39 with Graves' ophthalmopathy.

This clonotype was found many times. The chain uses TRBV6-1 and TRBJ1-3; no clear D gene. V dropped 5 bases and J dropped 8 bases, with 13 bases sitting between them. The CDR3 spans 13 residues. Germline V gene data show CDR1 as MNHNS and CDR2 as SASEGT. CDR3 sequence: CASSRTDRDTIYF. The CDR3 bases are TGTGCCAGCAGTCGGACCGATCGAGACACCATATATTTT.

This clonotype was counted only a few times. J is TRBJ1-2 and V is TRBV6-2 or TRBV6-3, with D perhaps matching TRBD1 (6 bases). CDR1 and CDR2 (germline): MNHEY, SVGEGT. CDR3 size: 15 residues. The V gene lost 1 base and the J gene lost 8 bases, with 17 bases spanning the gap. The CDR3 is CASSYWATSRGGYTF. In DNA, the CDR3 is TGTGCCAGCAGTTACTGGGCGACAAGCAGGGGCGGCTACACCTTC.

The table lists this clonotype with many counts. The chain is built from TRBV11-2 and TRBJ1-1; 11 nucleotides line up with TRBD1. V lost 0 bases, J lost 4 bases, and 4 bases stayed unmatched. The CDR3 totals 16 residues. Germline V CDR1 and CDR2: SGHAT, FQNNGV. CDR3 sequence reads: CASSLEGTGGATEAFF. The CDR3 nucleotides are TGTGCCAGCAGCTTAGAAGGGACAGGGGGTGCCACTGAAGCTTTCTTT.

This clonotype was seen at least ten times. The V and J genes are TRBV2 and TRBJ2-7; 9 positions agree with TRBD1. Germline V gene data show CDR1 as SNHLY and CDR2 as FYNNEI. This CDR3 contains 16 residues. Unmatched junction bases numbered 8, after V lost 2 bases and J lost 3 bases. This CDR3 reads CASSERIPGQGYEQYF. Here the CDR3 DNA reads TGTGCCAGCAGTGAAAGGATCCCGGGACAGGGCTACGAGCAGTACTTC.

The table lists this clonotype with many counts. V is TRBV2 and J is TRBJ1-2, with 7 positions matching TRBD1. Germline CDR1 reads SNHLY; CDR2 reads FYNNEI. The CDR3 is 13 amino acids. Unmatched junction bases numbered 5, after V lost 6 bases and J lost 4 bases. The CDR3 DNA is TGTGCCAGCAGGAGGGAGGGGGCCTATGGCTACACCTTC. It specifies CASRREGAYGYTF.